The clone carrying this TCR beta chain has just one count. These data are taken from a study of shared clonotypes between healthy human individuals. CD45RO-negative CD8 cells positively selected for CCR7 made up the naive population, which excluded terminally differentiated effector memory CD45RA+ cells. The J segment lost 0 bases and the V segment lost 2 bases, leaving 7 bases of the junction unmatched. This CDR3 has 17 amino acids. CDR1 and CDR2 (germline): SNHLY, FYNNEI. Assay: immunoSEQ multiplex PCR; the TCRdb copy retains only in-frame clones and omits some. The sample records around 600,000 clones, approximately 95% being singletons.

This rearrangement joins TRBV2 to TRBJ1-5, with 7 bases lining up with TRBD1. Sequencing was done on a sample of naive CD8+ T cells sorted from blood. This clonotype originated in a woman aged 30 to 39 in good health. CDR3 DNA sequence: TGTGCCAGCAGTGAAATCCGGGACAGCTATAGCAATCAGCCCCAGCATTTT. This translates into CASSEIRDSYSNQPQHF.